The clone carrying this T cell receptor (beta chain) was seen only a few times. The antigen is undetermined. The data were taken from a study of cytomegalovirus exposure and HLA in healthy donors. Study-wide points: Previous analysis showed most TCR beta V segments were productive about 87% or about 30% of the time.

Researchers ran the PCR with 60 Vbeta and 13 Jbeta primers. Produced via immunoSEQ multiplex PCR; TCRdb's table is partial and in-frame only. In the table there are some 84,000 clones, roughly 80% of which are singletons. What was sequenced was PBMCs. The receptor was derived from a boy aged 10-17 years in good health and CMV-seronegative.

The CDR3 region is CASTSRGQGNEKLFF. The CDR3 DNA reads TGTGCCAGCACCTCGCGGGGACAGGGGAATGAAAAACTGTTTTTT. The rearrangement joins TRBV5-4 to TRBJ1-4, with TRBD1 identical over 10 bases. V trimming: 6 bases; J trimming: 5 bases; junction bases outside the gene matches: 7. Looked up from germline, CDR1 is SGHNT and CDR2 is YYREEE (reference sequence). The CDR3 covers 15 residues. Variable domain in full (rest from reference TRBV5-4 and TRBJ1-4): ETGVTQSPTHLIKTRGQQVTLRCSSQSGHNTVSWYQQALGQGPQFIFQYYREEENGRGNFPPRFSGLQFPNYSSELNVNALELDDSALYLCASTSRGQGNEKLFFGSGTQLSVL.